This passage covers 17 T cell receptor beta chains from one sample sequenced in a study of blood T cells in healthy people across ages. Primers used in a second PCR of roughly 7 to 12 cycles were a sample-barcoded 5' primer and a J-beta primer mix. In TCRdb, the 5' RACE reads were re-called with MiXCR into one record per CDR3 protein. The data hold about 580,000 distinct CDR3 sequences, with more than 45% observed a single time. The sequencing sample was made of blood. The receptors were gathered from a man older than 75 in good health.

This clonotype turned up a few times. The chain employs TRBV5-6 and TRBJ2-3; TRBD1 aligns across 7 bases. V gave up 3 bases and J gave up 2 bases; unmatched junction bases: 3. Germline-derived CDR1 and CDR2 are SGHDT and YYEEEE. This CDR3 has 14 amino acids. CDR3 nucleotides: TGTGCCAGCAGCTGGGGACAGCACACAGATACGCAGTATTTT. Translating gives CASSWGQHTDTQYF.

The chain employs TRBV27 and TRBJ1-4; D gene unclear. The V and J ends lost 4 bases and 0 bases respectively, with 9 bases between them. The CDR3 is 15 amino acids. Germline V gives CDR1 MNHEY, CDR2 SMNVEV (reference sequence). This CDR3 reads CASSYNSATNEKLFF. The CDR3 DNA follows: TGTGCCAGCAGTTATAACAGTGCAACTAATGAAAAACTGTTTTTT.

Only a few counts were recorded for this clonotype. This clone may be a read error of a much larger clone one base away. This chain uses TRBV6-6 with TRBJ2-7; 12 bases agree with TRBD1. Per the germline V gene, CDR1 is MNHNY and CDR2 is SVGAGI (reference sequence). This CDR3 has 16 amino acids. The junction had 12 bases not matched to a gene; V was cut back by 5 bases and J by 7 bases. CDR3 loop: CASSGRDRGLNNEQYF. The CDR3 region has the DNA TGTGCCAGCAGTGGCCGGGACAGGGGGCTCAACAATGAGCAGTACTTC.

This clonotype appeared a few times. This chain uses TRBV3-1 with TRBJ2-3; possible D gene TRBD2, 6 bases. V was cut by 5 bases and J by 2 bases, with 17 bases left in between. CDR3 length: 16 amino acids. The germline gives CDR1 LGHDT, CDR2 YNNKEL (reference sequence). The CDR3 protein is CASSFHPGTYTDTQYF. In DNA form, the CDR3 reads TGTGCCAGCAGCTTCCACCCTGGGACTTACACAGATACGCAGTATTTT.

This clonotype was seen a handful of times. The chain uses TRBV5-8 and TRBJ2-5; a possible D gene is TRBD1 (5 bases). Trimming took 1 base from V and 11 from J, leaving 21 bases between them. This CDR3 has 15 residues. Germline V gene sequence: CDR1 SGHTS, CDR2 YDEGEE. CDR3 residues: CASSLRLQGSVEQYF. As DNA, the CDR3 is TGTGCCAGCAGCTTGAGGCTGCAGGGATCCGTGGAGCAGTACTTC. The complete variable domain, with remaining parts taken from reference TRBV5-8 and TRBJ2-5, reads EAGVTQSPTHLIKTRGQQATLRCSPISGHTSVYWYQQALGLGLQFLLWYDEGEERNRGNFPPRFSGRQFPNYSSELNVNALELEDSALYLCASSLRLQGSVEQYFGPGTRLLVL.

The rearrangement joins TRBV7-9 to TRBJ1-6, with D possibly matching TRBD1 (6 bases). V was shortened by 5 bases and J by 10 bases, with 12 bases between the two germline ends. The V gene's germline CDR1 is SEHNR and CDR2 FQNEAQ (reference sequence). The CDR3 sequence is 13 residues long. The CDR3 is CASSANRDSPLHF. The CDR3 DNA is TGTGCCAGCAGCGCCAACAGGGACTCACCCCTCCACTTT.

V is TRBV4-2 and J is TRBJ1-5, with TRBD1 identical over 9 bases. J was trimmed by 6 bases and V by 0 bases; bases with no gene match: 6. The CDR3 runs to 16 residues. Germline V gene data show CDR1 as LGHNA and CDR2 as YNFKEQ. CDR3 sequence reads: CASSQDGTGSFQPQHF. The CDR3 DNA is TGTGCCAGCAGCCAAGATGGGACAGGGAGTTTTCAGCCCCAGCATTTT.

V and J are TRBV20-1 and TRBJ2-3, with D perhaps TRBD2 (5 bases). The ends were cut back, 6 bases at V and 2 bases at J, with 18 bases in the middle. The CDR3 is made up of 15 amino acids. Germline V gene lookup returns CDR1 DFQATT and CDR2 SNEGSKA (reference sequence). CDR3 region: CSAITRTSTTDTQYF. In nucleotides, the CDR3 is TGCAGTGCGATCACACGGACTTCCACCACAGATACGCAGTATTTT.

The chain combines TRBV6-1 with TRBJ2-5, with 13 bases fitting TRBD2. J lost 3 bases, V lost 7 bases, and 11 bases had no gene match. The CDR3 spans 17 residues. Germline-derived CDR1 and CDR2 are MNHNS and SASEGT. The CDR3 here is CASTVGLAGEGEETQYF. In DNA, the CDR3 is TGTGCCAGCACCGTCGGACTAGCGGGAGAGGGGGAAGAGACCCAGTACTTC.

The chain employs TRBV4-2 and TRBJ2-5, with 9 bases fitting TRBD1. Germline V gene sequence: CDR1 LGHNA, CDR2 YNFKEQ. The junction had 11 bases not matched to a gene; V was cut back by 4 bases and J by 5 bases. The CDR3 spans 16 residues. CDR3 nucleotides: TGTGCCAGCAGCCCCCGGGGGACAGGGAACTTTGAGACCCAGTACTTC. Protein product: CASSPRGTGNFETQYF.

This clonotype was picked up one time. J is TRBJ1-2 and V is TRBV5-6, with TRBD1 as a possible D gene (6 bases). Trimming removed 3 bases from V and 2 bases from J, with 11 bases in between. CDR3 length: 14 amino acids. Germline V CDR1 and CDR2: SGHDT, YYEEEE. The CDR3 is CASSSGGQNYGYTF. CDR3 nucleotide sequence: TGTGCCAGCAGCTCTGGGGGCCAGAACTATGGCTACACCTTC.

This chain links TRBV6-6 with TRBJ1-1, with D unresolved. The length of the CDR3 is 13 residues. CDR1 is MNHNY, CDR2 SVGAGI, per germline (reference sequence). V lost 8 bases to trimming and J lost 0 bases, with 10 bases between them. CDR3 nucleotides: TGTGCCAGCGCGGGCCCCATGAACACTGAAGCTTTCTTT. Its translation: CASAGPMNTEAFF.

V is TRBV7-2 and J is TRBJ1-2; TRBD1 aligns across 10 bases. This CDR3 spans 14 amino acids. Germline lookup yields CDR1 SGHTA and CDR2 FQGNSA. Trimming at V came to 7 bases and at J to 7 bases, leaving 9 bases not matched to a gene. The CDR3, as DNA: TGTGCCAGCACCCCGGGACAGGGGATTTTTGGCTACACCTTC. This codes for CASTPGQGIFGYTF.

The chain is built from TRBV4-2 and TRBJ1-2; 9 positions match TRBD1. The ends lost 1 base at V and 6 bases at J; junction bases unmatched: 6. This CDR3 contains 15 residues. CDR1 and CDR2 from the germline V gene are LGHNA and YNFKEQ. The CDR3 is CASSQASRQGDGYTF. CDR3 DNA: TGTGCCAGCAGCCAAGCTAGCAGACAGGGGGATGGCTACACCTTC.

This clonotype has just one count. The chain combines TRBV9 with TRBJ1-1; D gene unclear. The V end was cut by 0 bases, the J end by 4 bases, with 10 bases between. CDR1 is SGDLS, CDR2 YYNGEE, per germline. The CDR3 runs to 14 residues. DNA for the CDR3: TGTGCCAGCAGCGTAGACGGAGGGAGCACTGAAGCTTTCTTT. Amino acid sequence: CASSVDGGSTEAFF.

For the CDR3, the DNA is TGCAGTGCTAGAGCGACGAGGGGCGGGGCAACTAATGAAAAACTGTTTTTT. Protein: CSARATRGGATNEKLFF. The J gene is TRBJ1-4, the V gene TRBV20-1, with a tentative D call TRBD1 (5 bases). Per germline, CDR1 DFQATT and CDR2 SNEGSKA (reference sequence). The CDR3 is 17 residues long. Trimming took off 1 base at V and 0 bases at J, with 15 bases between the two ends.

This clonotype has just a few counts. The CDR3 here is CASSLYVGILDGYTF. The CDR3 DNA reads TGTGCCAGCAGCTTATATGTGGGAATTCTTGATGGCTACACCTTC. This rearrangement joins TRBV7-2 to TRBJ1-2, with no clear D. The V and J ends lost 2 bases and 6 bases respectively, with 16 bases between them. Germline V gene lookup returns CDR1 SGHTA and CDR2 FQGNSA. The CDR3 is made up of 15 amino acids.